Here is one TCR beta chain with its context. The antigen remains unidentified. This entry is derived from a study of shared clonotypes between healthy human individuals. Study observations and caveats: Blood alone was sampled, and tissue repertoires likely differ.

Clones were sequenced by immunoSEQ multiplex PCR, and TCRdb holds only the in-frame ones, with some missing. The data contain around 200,000 clones, roughly 70% of them seen just once; the ten biggest clones take up over 9.5%. CDR1 is SQVTM and CDR2 is ANQGSEA in the germline V gene. Trimming removed 6 bases at V and 4 bases at J, with 13 bases between. CDR3 length: 13 residues. The V and J genes are TRBV29-1 and TRBJ1-5; possibly TRBD1 for D (5 bases). The receptor's source is a man aged 25-40 years in good health. The sequenced sample consisted of memory CD4+ T cells sorted from blood. The subset here: CD45RA-negative fraction. CDR3 loop: CSVELTENQPQHF. The CDR3 DNA follows: TGCAGCGTGGAATTGACAGAGAATCAGCCCCAGCATTTT. The variable domain in full, with the rest retrieved from reference TRBV29-1 and TRBJ1-5, is SAVISQKPSRDICQRGTSLTIQCQVDSQVTMMFWYRQQPGQSLTLIATANQGSEATYESGFVIDKFPISRPNLTFSTLTVSNMSPEDSSIYLCSVELTENQPQHFGDGTRLSIL.